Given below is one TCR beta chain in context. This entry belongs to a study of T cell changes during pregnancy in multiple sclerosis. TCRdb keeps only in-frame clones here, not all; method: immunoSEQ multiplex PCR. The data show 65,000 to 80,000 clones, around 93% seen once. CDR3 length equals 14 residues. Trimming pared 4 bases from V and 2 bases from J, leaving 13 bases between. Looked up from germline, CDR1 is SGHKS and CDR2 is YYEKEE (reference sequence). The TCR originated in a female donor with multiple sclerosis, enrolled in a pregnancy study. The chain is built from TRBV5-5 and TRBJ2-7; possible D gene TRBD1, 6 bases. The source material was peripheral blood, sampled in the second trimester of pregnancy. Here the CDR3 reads CASSPTGITYEQYF. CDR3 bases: TGTGCCAGCAGCCCAACAGGGATCACCTACGAGCAGTACTTC.